The clone carrying this T cell receptor (beta chain) has ten or more counts. Its matching antigen is unknown. The record originates from a study of T cells in Graves' hyperthyroidism and ophthalmopathy. Study in general: Pretreatment peripheral blood was obtained at initial diagnosis.

Amplification targeted TCR beta CDR3 regions from RNA transcripts. A set of HTBI primers served as the primers for a first-round RT-PCR of the TCR CDR3. One entry per CDR3 protein results from TCRdb running MiXCR on the multiplex PCR reads. The sample yields more than 300,000 distinct CDR3 sequences, 11% to 15% seen once. V dropped 5 bases and J dropped 5; count of bases not matched to a gene: 4. The CDR3 loop spans 15 amino acids. Whole-study results and caveats: In blood, most of the thyroid clonotypes expanded above 0.001 were also present. Onset of ophthalmopathy came a median roughly 6 months after the model predicted it. A model of 13 V-J features distinguished ophthalmopathy from stable hyperthyroidism.

Sequencing was performed on blood. The receptor was derived from a woman aged 60 to 75 with Graves' hyperthyroidism. The V gene is TRBV12-3 or TRBV12-4, the J gene TRBJ2-5; 14 nucleotides align to TRBD2. The CDR3 DNA is TGTGCCAGCAGTCGGGGACTAGCGGGAGCTGAGACCCAGTACTTC. It yields the protein CASSRGLAGAETQYF.